This T cell receptor beta chain was obtained from a study of T cells after posttransplantation cyclophosphamide. General observations from the study: Blood and skin or GI T cell repertoires showed limited TRB overlap.

This clone was seen repeatedly, ten times or more. Antigen unknown. CDR3 size: 12 residues. Trimming left V 5 bases short and J 4 bases short, with 5 bases between. From germline, CDR1 is SGHTA and CDR2 FQGNSA. Sequencing used immunoSEQ multiplex PCR; TCRdb keeps in-frame clones, though not all of them. This table holds 15,000 to 20,000 clones with no singletons; the top ten claim 0.54%. Treatment was busulfan-fludarabine conditioning, a marrow graft, and cyclophosphamide on days +3 and +4. Sequencing used PBMCs, obtained after allogeneic stem cell transplant with posttransplant cyclophosphamide. The V and J genes are TRBV7-2 and TRBJ2-2; no clear D gene. The source is a female patient aged 25-39 years who received an allogeneic stem cell transplant from a related donor, was CMV-positive, and had no GVHD. Among the T cells, some may be from the graft donor. Written as DNA, the CDR3 is TGTGCCAGCAGCCCCGGCACCGGGGAGCTGTTTTTT. It encodes CASSPGTGELFF.